Detailed here is one TCR beta chain. What it binds is not known. Controls came from buffy coats of healthy blood donors. CDR1 and CDR2 (germline): SGHTS, YDEGEE. V shed 2 bases and J 0 bases; nucleotides not matched to a gene: 3. This CDR3 is built from 17 residues. This entry belongs to a study of STAT5B mutations in CD4+ large granular lymphocyte leukemia. About the study: Among healthy controls, a particular HLA allele went with more CDR3 'QG' motifs. Study-level results: 8/27 top patient clones versus 2/35 control clones were TRBV06-family. Patient CD4-sorted repertoires looked more clonal than healthy CD4+ repertoires, even without putative leukemic clones.

Sequenced by immunoSEQ multiplex PCR; TCRdb stores in-frame clones only, minus some. The sample comprises around 23,000 clones, 82% of which are singletons, and 8.6% rests with the top ten. The sample was CD4+ T cells from blood buffy coats. The rearrangement links TRBV5-8 to TRBJ2-6; the match to TRBD2 covers 9 bases. The sequence was obtained from a human donor in good health. The CDR3 is CASSFRRGGSGANVLTF. The CDR3 region has the DNA TGTGCCAGCAGCTTTCGGCGGGGGGGCTCTGGGGCCAACGTCCTGACTTTC. The whole variable domain, remainder taken from reference TRBV5-8 and TRBJ2-6, is EAGVTQSPTHLIKTRGQQATLRCSPISGHTSVYWYQQALGLGLQFLLWYDEGEERNRGNFPPRFSGRQFPNYSSELNVNALELEDSALYLCASSFRRGGSGANVLTFGAGSRLTVL.